The 18 T cell receptor beta chains given below trace back to one sample, sequenced in a study of patients and donors after allogeneic stem cell transplantation. In TCRdb, the RT-PCR reads were re-called with MiXCR into one record per CDR3 protein. The repertoire holds approximately 200,000 distinct CDR3 sequences, with roughly two fifths as singletons. The sequenced sample consisted of blood, either unsorted or a sorted T cell fraction (not recorded which). The receptors were gathered from a human donor who was either an allogeneic HSCT recipient or a stem cell or donor lymphocyte infusion donor (not recorded which). It is not recorded whose cells these are; they may come from a transplant donor.

This clonotype was observed a few times. This chain connects TRBV6-5 to TRBJ1-2; no firm D call. V lost 8 bases and J lost 7, with 14 bases in between. In germline, CDR1 is MNHEY, CDR2 SVGAGI. The CDR3 spans 12 residues. The CDR3: CASFVLLGGYTF. The CDR3 DNA is TGTGCCAGCTTTGTATTACTCGGTGGCTACACCTTC.

The chain has TRBV7-2 and TRBJ2-2; possible D gene TRBD1, 5 bases. The germline V gene has CDR1 SGHTA and CDR2 FQGNSA. The CDR3 is 14 amino acids. The V end was cut by 6 bases, the J end by 2 bases, with 10 bases between. CDR3 sequence: CASRSDTNTGELFF. DNA for the CDR3: TGTGCCAGCAGATCGGACACAAACACCGGGGAGCTGTTTTTT.

V and J are TRBV28 and TRBJ1-1, with TRBD1 identical over 8 bases. Per the germline V gene, CDR1 is MDHEN and CDR2 is SYDVKM. The CDR3 has 17 residues. V dropped 5 bases and J dropped 3; count of bases not matched to a gene: 14. The CDR3 DNA sequence: TGTGCCAGCAGTCCTTCCCTTTTTGGACAGGGCGACACTGAAGCTTTCTTT. Residues: CASSPSLFGQGDTEAFF. Full variable domain (rest looked up from reference TRBV28 and TRBJ1-1): DVKVTQSSRYLVKRTGEKVFLECVQDMDHENMFWYRQDPGLGLRLIYFSYDVKMKEKGDIPEGYSVSREKKERFSLILESASTNQTSMYLCASSPSLFGQGDTEAFFGQGTRLTVV.

J is TRBJ2-7 and V is TRBV5-1; TRBD1 is a possible D gene (6 bases). This CDR3 is 14 amino acids long. Trimming pared 4 bases from V and 2 bases from J, leaving 13 bases between. CDR1 SGHRS and CDR2 YFSETQ come from the germline V gene. For the CDR3, the DNA is TGCGCCAGCAGCGTTCAGGGGAACACCTACGAGCAGTACTTC. Its translation is CASSVQGNTYEQYF. Variable domain in full (rest from reference TRBV5-1 and TRBJ2-7): KAGVTQTPRYLIKTRGQQVTLSCSPISGHRSVSWYQQTPGQGLQFLFEYFSETQRNKGNFPGRFSGRQFSNSRSEMNVSTLELGDSALYLCASSVQGNTYEQYFGPGTRLTVT.

The chain uses TRBV20-1 and TRBJ1-2; no definite D call. The V end lost 5 bases, the J end lost 3 bases, and 13 bases lay between the germline ends. Germline V CDR1 and CDR2: DFQATT, SNEGSKA (reference sequence). The CDR3 length is 13 residues. The CDR3: CSAGIRTDYGYTF. The CDR3 nucleotides read TGCAGTGCTGGAATAAGGACCGACTATGGCTACACCTTC.

The chain carries TRBV5-1 and TRBJ1-1; D possibly corresponds to TRBD1 (5 bases). Between the trimmed V and J ends, which lost 3 bases and 1 base, there was a span of 13 bases. The germline V gene has CDR1 SGHRS and CDR2 YFSETQ. This CDR3 has 15 amino acids. The CDR3 region is CASSSHGTANTEAFF. The CDR3 bases are TGCGCCAGCAGCTCCCACGGGACGGCGAACACTGAAGCTTTCTTT.

This chain connects TRBV5-1 to TRBJ2-6; no firm D call. V shed 4 bases and J shed 2 bases, with 10 bases lying between them. There are 15 residues in the CDR3. Looked up from germline, CDR1 is SGHRS and CDR2 is YFSETQ. The CDR3 here is CASSLDAPGANVLTF. CDR3 in DNA: TGCGCCAGCAGCCTCGATGCCCCTGGGGCCAACGTCCTGACTTTC.

The V and J genes are TRBV12-3 or TRBV12-4 and TRBJ2-1; D is unresolved. Trimming pared 4 bases from V and 3 bases from J, leaving 13 bases between. This CDR3 spans 15 amino acids. The CDR3 here is CASSSRWRDYNEQFF. The DNA for the CDR3 is TGTGCCAGCAGTTCGCGGTGGCGCGACTACAATGAGCAGTTCTTC.

The chain combines TRBV20-1 with TRBJ1-6; 8 bases align to TRBD1. CDR1 and CDR2 (germline): DFQATT, SNEGSKA (reference sequence). This CDR3 spans 14 amino acids. V lost 6 bases, J lost 5 bases, and 6 bases stayed unmatched. The CDR3, as DNA: TGCAGTGCGCCGGACAGGGCTAATAATTCACCCCTCCACTTT. Translation: CSAPDRANNSPLHF.

This clonotype was recorded a few times. V usage is TRBV12-3 or TRBV12-4 and J usage is TRBJ1-2; D possibly corresponds to TRBD1 (5 bases). Trimming cost V 2 bases and J 7 bases, with 11 bases left between them. This CDR3 is 13 amino acids long. This CDR3 reads CASSLSGPAGYTF. CDR3 nucleotide sequence: TGTGCCAGCAGTTTATCAGGGCCGGCTGGCTACACCTTC.

This clonotype occurred a few times. The gene calls are TRBV20-1 and TRBJ1-2; 11 bases line up with TRBD1. The germline V gene encodes CDR1 DFQATT and CDR2 SNEGSKA (reference sequence). The CDR3 is 15 residues long. The V and J ends lost 1 base and 2 bases, in that order; junction bases with no gene match: 3. For the CDR3, the DNA is TGCAGTGCTAGAGGGGACAGGGGGATAAACTATGGCTACACCTTC. This encodes CSARGDRGINYGYTF.

The V call is TRBV7-2, the J call TRBJ2-1; D could derive from TRBD1 or TRBD2 (7 bases each). The CDR3 has 15 residues. The V gene's germline CDR1 is SGHTA and CDR2 FQGNSA. Trimming removed 5 bases from V and 7 bases from J, with 18 bases in between. In nucleotides, the CDR3 is TGTGCCAGCAGCCTGAGACAGGGAGGGTGGAATGAGCAGTTCTTC. This codes for CASSLRQGGWNEQFF.

The V and J genes are TRBV12-3 or TRBV12-4 and TRBJ1-5; D remains unclear. The CDR3 sequence is 16 residues long. Trimming removed 3 bases at V and 1 base at J, with 13 bases between. The CDR3 nucleotides are TGTGCCAGCAGTTTCACCCGAATCCAAAGCAATCAGCCCCAGCATTTT. It yields the protein CASSFTRIQSNQPQHF.

This clonotype occurred a few times. J is TRBJ1-2 and V is TRBV12-3 or TRBV12-4; no definite D call. The CDR3 contains 14 residues. Trimming cost V 5 bases and J 8 bases, with 18 bases left between them. As DNA, the CDR3 is TGTGCCAGCAGTCCCCCGACTGGACTGATGGGCTACACCTTC. Translating it yields CASSPPTGLMGYTF.

The chain joins TRBV7-2 to TRBJ2-1; D gene uncertain. This CDR3 contains 14 residues. Trimming removed 1 base from V and 7 bases from J, with 11 bases in between. From germline, CDR1 is SGHTA and CDR2 FQGNSA. The CDR3 protein is CASSLGTRVNEQFF. CDR3 nucleotides: TGTGCCAGCAGCTTAGGGACCCGCGTAAATGAGCAGTTCTTC.

This clonotype has just a few counts. The CDR3 protein is CASSFLQGARTNEQFF. Here the CDR3 DNA reads TGTGCCAGCAGCTTCTTACAGGGGGCGCGGACGAATGAGCAGTTCTTC. This chain joins TRBV7-9 and TRBJ2-1; 9 positions agree with TRBD1. The germline V gene has CDR1 SEHNR and CDR2 FQNEAQ (reference sequence). The CDR3 is 16 residues long. Germline trimming cut 3 bases from V and 7 bases from J; bases unmatched to any gene: 10.

In its sample, this clonotype was seen a few times. The chain has TRBV10-3 and TRBJ2-1, with D uncertain. Trimming took 4 bases from V and 0 from J, leaving 10 bases between them. Germline V gene sequence: CDR1 ENHRY, CDR2 SYGVKD. This CDR3 region has 15 residues. The CDR3 bases are TGTGCCATCAGTGGAGGCAGCAGCTCCTACAATGAGCAGTTCTTC. It yields the protein CAISGGSSSYNEQFF.

V usage is TRBV7-6 and J usage is TRBJ2-7; the match to TRBD1 covers 8 bases. Germline V gives CDR1 SGHVS, CDR2 FNYEAQ. The CDR3 runs to 19 residues. J was trimmed by 1 base and V by 0 bases; bases with no gene match: 14. The chain's CDR3 is CASSLASGTGVGPSYEQYF. DNA for the CDR3: TGTGCCAGCAGCTTAGCCTCCGGGACAGGTGTAGGACCTTCCTACGAGCAGTACTTC.